This TCR beta chain appears in the sequencing data of a study of CD8 T cells in Susac syndrome. Points from the study as a whole: No clonal expansion appeared among CD4+ T cells in Susac patients.

CDR3 length equals 15 residues. Trimming stripped 6 bases from V and 4 bases from J, with 18 bases between. A note on this clonotype: Antigen: not known.

A quantity of about 0.5 to 1 ug RNA underwent reverse transcription using random hexamers. The authors amplified TCR beta CDR3 across 54 Vbeta and 13 Jbeta using immunoSEQ multiplex PCR. One entry per CDR3 protein results from TCRdb running MiXCR on the immunoSEQ multiplex PCR reads. The sample includes just under 95,000 distinct CDR3 sequences, roughly 94% of them seen just once. CD8+ and CD4+ T cells from blood underwent TCR beta sequencing. Recently defined diagnostic criteria classed the Susac syndrome patients as definite or probable. Sequenced input: CD4+ T cells from PBMCs. This sequence joins TRBV12-3 or TRBV12-4 and TRBJ1-1; possibly TRBD1 for D (5 bases). The receptor was derived from a human donor with Susac syndrome. The CDR3 nucleotides read TGTGCCAGCAGGAGGGCCTTTAGCCAGGGCACTGAAGCTTTCTTT. Translation: CASRRAFSQGTEAFF.